This paragraph reports one TCR beta chain. Its specificity is not known. Only in-frame clones appear in the TCRdb table, and some are missing; sequencing was by immunoSEQ multiplex PCR. The sample lists roughly 2 million clones, about 94% occurring once. These data are taken from a study of shared clonotypes between healthy human individuals. Study-level background: Aged between 18 and 49, the donors were a couple of women and three men. Study-wide findings and caveats: Some clonotypes were shared by all four sorted-subset donors, while others were not shared. The non-shared ones had lower generation probabilities than the shared ones. Generally, naive subsets (rather than memory subsets) showed larger estimated richness.

This CDR3 is built from 13 residues. The germline V gene encodes CDR1 SGHVS and CDR2 FQNEAQ. V dropped 7 bases and J dropped 3 bases, with 12 bases sitting between them. Naive CD8 isolation took CD45RO-negative cells positively selected for CCR7 and excluded terminally differentiated effector memory CD45RA+ cells. Sequencing was carried out using naive CD8+ T cells sorted from blood. The clonotype was recovered from a man aged 18 to 35 in good health. This rearrangement joins TRBV7-8 to TRBJ2-5; tentative D call: TRBD1 (6 bases). Here the CDR3 DNA reads TGTGCCAGCACCCCCGCAGGGGAAGAGACCCAGTACTTC. This translates into CASTPAGEETQYF.